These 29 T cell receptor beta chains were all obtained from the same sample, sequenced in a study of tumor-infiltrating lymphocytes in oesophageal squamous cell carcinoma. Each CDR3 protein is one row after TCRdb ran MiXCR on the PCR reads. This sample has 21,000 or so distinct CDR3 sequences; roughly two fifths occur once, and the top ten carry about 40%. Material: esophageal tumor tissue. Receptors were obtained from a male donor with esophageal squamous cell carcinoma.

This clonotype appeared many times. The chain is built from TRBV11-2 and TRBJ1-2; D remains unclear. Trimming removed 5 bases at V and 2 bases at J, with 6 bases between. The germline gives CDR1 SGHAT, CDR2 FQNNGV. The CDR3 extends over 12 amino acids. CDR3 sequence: CASSTENYGYTF. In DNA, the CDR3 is TGTGCCAGCAGCACTGAGAACTATGGCTACACCTTC.

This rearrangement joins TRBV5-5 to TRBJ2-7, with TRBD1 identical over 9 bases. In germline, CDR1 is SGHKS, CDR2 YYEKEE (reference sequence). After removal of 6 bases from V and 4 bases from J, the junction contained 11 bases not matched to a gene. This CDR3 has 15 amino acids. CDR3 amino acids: CASISTGGPEYEQYF. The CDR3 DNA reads TGTGCCAGCATATCTACAGGGGGCCCGGAATACGAGCAGTACTTC.

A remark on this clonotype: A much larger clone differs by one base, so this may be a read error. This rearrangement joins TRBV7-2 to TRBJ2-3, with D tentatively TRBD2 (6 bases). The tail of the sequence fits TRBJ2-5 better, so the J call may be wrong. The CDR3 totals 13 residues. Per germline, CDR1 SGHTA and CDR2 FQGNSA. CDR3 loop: CASTFTGVETQYF. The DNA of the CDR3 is TGTGCCAGCACTTTTACGGGGGTAGAGACCCAGTACTTC.

Here the CDR3 DNA reads TGTGCCAGCAGCTTAGCCGCGACAGGGGCCCTCACTGAAGCTTTCTTT. Protein sequence: CASSLAATGALTEAFF. The chain carries TRBV7-6 and TRBJ1-1; 8 nucleotides line up with TRBD1. Germline V gene sequence: CDR1 SGHVS, CDR2 FNYEAQ. This CDR3 has 16 residues. V dropped 0 bases and J dropped 4; count of bases not matched to a gene: 7.

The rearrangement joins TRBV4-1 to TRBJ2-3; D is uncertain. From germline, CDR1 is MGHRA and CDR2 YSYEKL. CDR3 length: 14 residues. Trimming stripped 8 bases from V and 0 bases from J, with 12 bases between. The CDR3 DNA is TGCGCCAGCGGCGTGAGCGTTAGCACAGATACGCAGTATTTT. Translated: CASGVSVSTDTQYF.

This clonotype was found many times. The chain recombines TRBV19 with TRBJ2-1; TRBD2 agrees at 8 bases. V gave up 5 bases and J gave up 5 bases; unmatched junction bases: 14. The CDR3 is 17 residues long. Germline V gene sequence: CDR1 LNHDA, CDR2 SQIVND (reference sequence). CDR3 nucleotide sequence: TGTGCCAGTAGTCCCCCTCCGCTAGCGGGTGCCAACAATGAGCAGTTCTTC. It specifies CASSPPPLAGANNEQFF.

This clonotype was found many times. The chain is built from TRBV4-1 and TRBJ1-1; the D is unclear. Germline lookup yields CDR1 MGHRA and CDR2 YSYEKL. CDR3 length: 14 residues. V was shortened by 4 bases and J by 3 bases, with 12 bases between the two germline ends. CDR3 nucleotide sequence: TGCGCCAGCAGCCCCCAGCTCGGGGACACTGAAGCTTTCTTT. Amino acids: CASSPQLGDTEAFF.

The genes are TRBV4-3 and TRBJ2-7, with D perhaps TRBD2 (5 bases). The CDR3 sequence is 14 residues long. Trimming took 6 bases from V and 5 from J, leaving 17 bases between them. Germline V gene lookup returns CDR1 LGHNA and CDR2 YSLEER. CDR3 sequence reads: CASSQDFFYNEQYF. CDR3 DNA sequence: TGCGCCAGCAGTCAGGACTTCTTTTACAACGAGCAGTACTTC.

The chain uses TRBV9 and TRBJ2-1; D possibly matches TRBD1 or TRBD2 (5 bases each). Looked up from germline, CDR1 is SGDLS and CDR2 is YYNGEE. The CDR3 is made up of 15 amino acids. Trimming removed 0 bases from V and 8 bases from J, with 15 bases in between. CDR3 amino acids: CASSVGNSGTHEQFF. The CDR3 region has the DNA TGTGCCAGCAGCGTAGGGAATTCGGGGACCCATGAGCAGTTCTTC.

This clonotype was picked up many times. CDR3 sequence (DNA): TGTGCCAGCAGCTTAGGCCCCTGGGCTAGCGGGGGGAACAATGAGCAGTTCTTC. Translating gives CASSLGPWASGGNNEQFF. This chain links TRBV11-1 with TRBJ2-1, with TRBD2 identical over 11 bases. Germline lookup yields CDR1 SGHAT and CDR2 FQDESV (reference sequence). The CDR3 runs 18 residues. Trimming cost V 1 base and J 5 bases; bases outside gene matches: 10.

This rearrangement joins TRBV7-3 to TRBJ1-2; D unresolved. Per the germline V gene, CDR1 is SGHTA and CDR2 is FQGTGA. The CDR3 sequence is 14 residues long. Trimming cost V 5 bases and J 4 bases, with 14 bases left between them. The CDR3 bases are TGTGCCAGCAGCCTTGGGCCTAACCTCTATGGCTACACCTTC. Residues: CASSLGPNLYGYTF. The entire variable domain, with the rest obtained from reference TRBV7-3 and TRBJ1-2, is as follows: GAGVSQTPSNKVTEKGKYVELRCDPISGHTALYWYRQSLGQGPEFLIYFQGTGAADDSGLPNDRFFAVRPEGSVSTLKIQRTERGDSAVYLCASSLGPNLYGYTFGSGTRLTVV.

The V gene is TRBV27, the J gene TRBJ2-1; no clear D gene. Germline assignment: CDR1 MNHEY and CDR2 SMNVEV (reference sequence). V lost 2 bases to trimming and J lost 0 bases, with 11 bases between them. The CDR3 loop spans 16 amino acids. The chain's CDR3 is CASSLRASRSYNEQFF. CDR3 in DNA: TGTGCCAGCAGTTTACGGGCCTCGCGCTCCTACAATGAGCAGTTCTTC.

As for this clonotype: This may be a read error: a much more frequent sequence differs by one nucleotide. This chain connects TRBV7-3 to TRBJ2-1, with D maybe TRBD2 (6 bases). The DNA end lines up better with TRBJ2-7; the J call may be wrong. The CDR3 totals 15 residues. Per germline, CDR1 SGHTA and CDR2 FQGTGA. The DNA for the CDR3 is TGTGCCAGCAGCTCCGGGCGGGACCTACACAATGAGCAGTACTTC. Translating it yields CASSSGRDLHNEQYF.

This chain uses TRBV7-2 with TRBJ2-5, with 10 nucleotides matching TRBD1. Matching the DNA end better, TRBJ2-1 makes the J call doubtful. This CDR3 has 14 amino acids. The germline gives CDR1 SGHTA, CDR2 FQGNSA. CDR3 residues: CASRPGTGADEQFF. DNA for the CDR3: TGTGCCAGCAGACCCGGGACAGGGGCCGATGAGCAGTTCTTC.

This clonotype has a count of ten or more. The CDR3, as DNA: TGTGCCAGTAGGCTAACCGTCACCTACAATGAGCAGTTCTTC. It codes for CASRLTVTYNEQFF. This sequence joins TRBV19 and TRBJ2-1; D is uncertain. This CDR3 is 14 amino acids long. The germline V gene encodes CDR1 LNHDA and CDR2 SQIVND (reference sequence). V was pared by 6 bases and J by 2 bases, with 11 bases between.

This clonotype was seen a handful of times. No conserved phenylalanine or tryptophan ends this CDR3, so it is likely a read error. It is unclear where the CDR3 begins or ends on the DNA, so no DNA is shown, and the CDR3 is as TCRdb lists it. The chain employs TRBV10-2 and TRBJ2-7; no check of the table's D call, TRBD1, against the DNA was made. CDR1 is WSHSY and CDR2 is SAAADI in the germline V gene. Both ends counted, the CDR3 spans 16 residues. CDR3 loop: CASSELGGVYGYTFGS.

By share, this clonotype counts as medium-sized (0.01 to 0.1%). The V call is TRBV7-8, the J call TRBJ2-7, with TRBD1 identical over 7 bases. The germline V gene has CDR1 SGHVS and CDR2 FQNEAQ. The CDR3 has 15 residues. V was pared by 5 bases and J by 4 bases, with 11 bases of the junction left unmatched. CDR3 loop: CASSRTGQERYEQYF. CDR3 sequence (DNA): TGTGCCAGCAGCAGAACCGGACAGGAACGGTACGAGCAGTACTTC.

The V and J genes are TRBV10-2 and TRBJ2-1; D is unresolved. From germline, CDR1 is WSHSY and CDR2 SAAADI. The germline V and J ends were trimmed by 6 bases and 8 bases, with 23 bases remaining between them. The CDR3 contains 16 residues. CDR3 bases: TGCGCCAGCAGCCACTATTTTGCCCCAGAGATATATGAGCAGTTCTTC. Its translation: CASSHYFAPEIYEQFF.

The CDR3 DNA sequence: TGTGCCAGCAGCTCAGTAATAGCTGCATACTACGAGCAGTACTTC. Protein sequence: CASSSVIAAYYEQYF. V is TRBV7-3 and J is TRBJ2-1; no clear D gene. The end of the DNA aligns better with TRBJ2-7, so the J call may be wrong. Germline values: CDR1 SGHTA, CDR2 FQGTGA. The CDR3 is 15 amino acids.

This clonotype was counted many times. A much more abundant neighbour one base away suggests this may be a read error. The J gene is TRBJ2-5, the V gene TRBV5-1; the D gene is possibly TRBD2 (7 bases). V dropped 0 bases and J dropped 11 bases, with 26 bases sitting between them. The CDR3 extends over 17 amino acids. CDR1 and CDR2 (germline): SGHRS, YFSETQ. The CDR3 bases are TGCGCCAGCAGCTTGGTGGTAGCGGGTAAGGGGGACAATGAGCAGTACTTC. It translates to CASSLVVAGKGDNEQYF.

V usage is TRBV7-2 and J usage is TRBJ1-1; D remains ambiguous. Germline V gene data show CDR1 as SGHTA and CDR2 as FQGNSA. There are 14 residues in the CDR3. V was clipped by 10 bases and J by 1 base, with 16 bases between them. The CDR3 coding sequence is TGTGCCACCCACCCCCTGGTGAAGAACACTGAAGCTTTCTTT. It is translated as CATHPLVKNTEAFF.

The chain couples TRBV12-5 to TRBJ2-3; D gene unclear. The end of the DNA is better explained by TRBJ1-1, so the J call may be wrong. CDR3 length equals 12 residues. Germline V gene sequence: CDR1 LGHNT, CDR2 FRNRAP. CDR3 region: CASGPSYTEAFF. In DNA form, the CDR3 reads TGTGCTAGTGGTCCCTCGTACACTGAAGCTTTCTTT.

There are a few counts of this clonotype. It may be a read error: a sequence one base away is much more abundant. CDR3 nucleotides: TGTGCCAGCAGCCTGGGGGACACCTTATGGTTCTTC. Residues: CASSLGDTLWFF. The rearrangement uses TRBV5-4 and TRBJ2-1, with D maybe TRBD1 (6 bases). Trimming shortened V by 4 bases and J by 15 bases, and 17 bases separated the two germline ends. CDR3 length: 12 residues. Germline CDR1 is SGHNT and CDR2 is YYREEE (reference sequence).

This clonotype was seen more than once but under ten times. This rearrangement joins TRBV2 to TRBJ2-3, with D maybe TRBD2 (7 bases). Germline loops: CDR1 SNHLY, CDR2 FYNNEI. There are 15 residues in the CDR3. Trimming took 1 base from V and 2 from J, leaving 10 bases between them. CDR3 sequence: CASSEGRGPTDTQYF. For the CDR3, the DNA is TGTGCCAGCAGTGAAGGGCGGGGGCCCACAGATACGCAGTATTTT.

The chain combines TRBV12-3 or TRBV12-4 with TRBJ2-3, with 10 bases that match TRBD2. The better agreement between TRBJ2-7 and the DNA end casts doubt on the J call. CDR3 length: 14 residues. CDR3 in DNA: TGTGCCAGCAGGCGTAACCTAGCGGGAGACGAGCAGTACTTC. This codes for CASRRNLAGDEQYF.

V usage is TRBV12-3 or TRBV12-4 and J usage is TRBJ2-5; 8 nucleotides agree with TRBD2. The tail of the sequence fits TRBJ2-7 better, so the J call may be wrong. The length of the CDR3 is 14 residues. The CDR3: CASSLGRGVHEQYF. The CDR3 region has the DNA TGTGCCAGCAGTTTGGGGCGGGGGGTCCACGAGCAGTACTTC.

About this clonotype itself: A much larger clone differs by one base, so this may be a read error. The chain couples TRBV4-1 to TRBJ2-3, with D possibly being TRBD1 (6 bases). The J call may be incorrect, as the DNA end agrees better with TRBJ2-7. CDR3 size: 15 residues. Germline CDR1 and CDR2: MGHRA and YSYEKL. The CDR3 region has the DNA TGCGCCAGCAGCCAAGGGTTCGCAGGGGCAGATGAGCAGTACTTC. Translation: CASSQGFAGADEQYF.

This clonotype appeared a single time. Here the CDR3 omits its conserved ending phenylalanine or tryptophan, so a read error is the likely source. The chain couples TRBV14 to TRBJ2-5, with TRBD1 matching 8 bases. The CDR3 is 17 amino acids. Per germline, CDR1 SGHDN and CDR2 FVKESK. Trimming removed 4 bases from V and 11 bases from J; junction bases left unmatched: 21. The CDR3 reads CASSPGLGTGDSYEQYL. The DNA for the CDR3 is TGTGCCAGCAGCCCAGGTCTCGGGACAGGAGACTCCTACGAACAGTACTTA.

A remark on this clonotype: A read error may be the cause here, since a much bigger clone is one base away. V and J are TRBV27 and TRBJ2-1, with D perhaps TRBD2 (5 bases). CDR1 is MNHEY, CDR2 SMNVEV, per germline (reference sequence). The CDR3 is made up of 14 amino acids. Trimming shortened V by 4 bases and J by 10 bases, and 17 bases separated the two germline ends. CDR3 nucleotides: TGTGCCAGCAGTTCCGGGGAGAGCTCCTACGAGCAGTTCTTC. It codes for CASSSGESSYEQFF.